This T cell receptor (beta chain) was sequenced during a study of blood T cell repertoires in COVID-19. Study at large: Both acute and convalescent COVID-19 samples were obtained from the United States, Italy and Spain.

The protocol was immunoSEQ multiplex PCR, while the TCRdb copy is restricted to in-frame clones and leaves out a portion. The table includes roughly 18,000 clones, approximately 92% detected once. The sequencing sample was made of peripheral blood. The clonotype originates from a man between 60 and 75 years old with active COVID-19.

The CDR3 coding sequence is TGCAGCGTTGAGGGAGGCGGGAGGGGCTTCGAGCAGTACTTC. This codes for CSVEGGGRGFEQYF. The chain links TRBV29-1 to TRBJ2-7, with 9 positions matching TRBD2. V shed 3 bases, J shed 6 bases, and the junction held 9 bases outside the gene matches. Germline lookup yields CDR1 SQVTM and CDR2 ANQGSEA. This CDR3 comprises 14 residues.